These T cell receptor beta chains were read from a single sample in a study of T cell changes during pregnancy in multiple sclerosis. Assay used: immunoSEQ multiplex PCR; TCRdb lists only in-frame clones, some missing. The sample includes more than 55,000 clones, 91% of them seen just once. The starting material was peripheral blood, obtained in the third trimester of pregnancy. Source of these receptors: a female donor in good health, enrolled as a control in a pregnancy study. Each CDR3 is given with its conserved first and last residue. The D gene is left open where the match is weak. A row's size may be missing; if present it is once, few, many or a size class.

v_call,clone_size,j_call,d_call,cdr3_nt,cdr3_aa
TRBV19,.,TRBJ1-1,.,TGTGCCAGTAGTGGGGGGACTGAAGCTTTCTTT,CASSGGTEAFF
TRBV7-9,.,TRBJ2-2,.,TGTGCCAGCAGCTTCAGCGGACCCAACACCGGGGAGCTGTTTTTT,CASSFSGPNTGELFF
TRBV25-1,few,TRBJ1-2,.,TGTGCCAGCAGTGCCAGGGATGCTGAACACTGGGCCTTC,CASSARDAEHWAF
TRBV19,.,TRBJ1-2,TRBD1,TGTGCCAGTAGTATAGTGATCGGACAGGGTGTACCGGACACCTTC,CASSIVIGQGVPDTF
TRBV30,.,TRBJ2-5,.,TGTGCCTGGAGTCCCGAAGAGACCCAGTACTTC,CAWSPEETQYF
TRBV13,once,TRBJ2-3,TRBD1,TGTGCCAGCAGCTTAGAGGCTGGACAGGCCACAGATACGCAGTATTTT,CASSLEAGQATDTQYF
TRBV25-1,once,TRBJ1-5,TRBD1,TGTGCCAGCAGTGGACAGGGAACTCATCAGCCCCAGCATTTT,CASSGQGTHQPQHF
TRBV9,.,TRBJ1-2,TRBD1,TGTGCCAGCAGCGTGGGACAGGGGTTTGGCTACACCTTC,CASSVGQGFGYTF
TRBV2,.,TRBJ2-1,.,TGTGCCAGTAGACCGGGGGTCGATTACAATGAGCAGTTCTTC,CASRPGVDYNEQFF
TRBV6-5,once,TRBJ2-7,TRBD1,TGTGCCAGCAGTTACTCGGTAGCCCCTGACAGGGGCTGGCAGTACTTC,CASSYSVAPDRGWQYF
TRBV6-5,.,TRBJ2-1,.,TGTGCCAGCAGTCCGGGACATTACTCCTACAATGAGCAGTTCTTC,CASSPGHYSYNEQFF
TRBV5-1,.,TRBJ2-3,TRBD2,TGCGCCAGCAGCTCTAGCGGGAGGCCAGATACGCAGTATTTT,CASSSSGRPDTQYF
TRBV15,.,TRBJ1-4,TRBD1,TGTGCCACCAGCACCGGGACAGGGAGGTTTTTTGATGAAAAACTGTTTTTT,CATSTGTGRFFDEKLFF
TRBV6-1,.,TRBJ1-2,TRBD1,TGTGCCAGCAGCCCTACAGGGGGCTATGGCTACACCTTC,CASSPTGGYGYTF
TRBV9,.,TRBJ2-2,TRBD2,TGTGCCAGCAGCTTCAGCGGGGGAAACACCGGGGAGCTGTTTTTT,CASSFSGGNTGELFF
TRBV7-9,.,TRBJ2-1,.,TGTGCCAGCAGCCGGGACTTCGAAAATGAGCAGTTCTTC,CASSRDFENEQFF
TRBV9,.,TRBJ1-3,.,TGTGCCAGCAGCGTAGAGGGGAAGTCTGGAAACACCATATATTTT,CASSVEGKSGNTIYF
TRBV10-3,.,TRBJ1-2,.,TGTGCCAGCGGACCAATCAGGGGCAGCTATGGCTACACCTTC,CASGPIRGSYGYTF
TRBV9,.,TRBJ2-5,.,TGTGCCAGCAGCGTAGCAGCGGACCAAGAGACCCAGTACTTC,CASSVAADQETQYF
TRBV10-3,.,TRBJ1-2,.,TGTGCCATCAGTGAGTCGCGGCTACCGAGTGGCTACACCTTC,CAISESRLPSGYTF
TRBV9,.,TRBJ2-1,.,TGTGCCAGCAGCACAAGCGAGGGGGGAGGGAGGAATGAGCAGTTCTTC,CASSTSEGGGRNEQFF
TRBV5-5,.,TRBJ1-3,TRBD1,TGTGCCAGCGACCCGACAGGGAGCTCTGGAAACACCATATATTTT,CASDPTGSSGNTIYF
TRBV28,.,TRBJ2-7,TRBD2,TGTGCCAGCAGCACCGGGAGGGATTGGGGGACCACTTCCTACGAGCAGTACTTC,CASSTGRDWGTTSYEQYF
TRBV19,.,TRBJ2-1,TRBD2,TGTGCCAGTAGTATCGGACTAGTCAATGAGCAGTTCTTC,CASSIGLVNEQFF
TRBV6-5,.,TRBJ1-2,TRBD1,TGTGCCAGCAGTGGACAGGGCGGTGTCTATGGCTACACCTTC,CASSGQGGVYGYTF
TRBV7-3,.,TRBJ1-1,.,TGTGCCAGCAGCCTCGGCGGTAGTTTTGGGACTGAAGCTTTCTTT,CASSLGGSFGTEAFF
TRBV19,.,TRBJ2-7,TRBD2,TGTGCCACTAGGACTAGCGGGGGTCCCGGGTTCTACGAGCAGTACTTC,CATRTSGGPGFYEQYF
TRBV9,.,TRBJ2-7,TRBD1,TGTGCCAGCAGCGTAGAAGGACAGGGAGGCGAGCAGTACTTC,CASSVEGQGGEQYF
TRBV4-1,.,TRBJ1-4,TRBD1,TGCGCCAGCAGCCCCGGGACAGGGGCCTTTAATGAAAAACTGTTTTTT,CASSPGTGAFNEKLFF
TRBV9,.,TRBJ1-2,TRBD1,TGTGCCAGCAGCACTCGCCCGGACAGGGGGATCAACTATGGCTACACCTTC,CASSTRPDRGINYGYTF
TRBV29-1,.,TRBJ2-3,.,TGCAGCGTACTACCGAGCACAGATACGCAGTATTTT,CSVLPSTDTQYF
TRBV27,.,TRBJ1-1,.,TGTGCCAGCAGCCTCAACCCGACAGGGAACACTGAAGCTTTCTTT,CASSLNPTGNTEAFF
TRBV2,.,TRBJ1-5,.,TGTGCCAGCAGCGAATCGGGGTTTGATCAGCCCCAGCATTTT,CASSESGFDQPQHF
TRBV5-1,.,TRBJ2-3,TRBD2,TGCGCCAGCAGCTGGGGACTAGCGGTATACACAGATACGCAGTATTTT,CASSWGLAVYTDTQYF
TRBV18,.,TRBJ1-2,TRBD1,TGTGCCAGCTCACCTTTCGACAGGGTCGAGGGCTACACCTTC,CASSPFDRVEGYTF
TRBV5-5,.,TRBJ2-3,TRBD1,TGTGCCAGCACCATGACCGGGACAGGTTCTACAGATACGCAGTATTTT,CASTMTGTGSTDTQYF